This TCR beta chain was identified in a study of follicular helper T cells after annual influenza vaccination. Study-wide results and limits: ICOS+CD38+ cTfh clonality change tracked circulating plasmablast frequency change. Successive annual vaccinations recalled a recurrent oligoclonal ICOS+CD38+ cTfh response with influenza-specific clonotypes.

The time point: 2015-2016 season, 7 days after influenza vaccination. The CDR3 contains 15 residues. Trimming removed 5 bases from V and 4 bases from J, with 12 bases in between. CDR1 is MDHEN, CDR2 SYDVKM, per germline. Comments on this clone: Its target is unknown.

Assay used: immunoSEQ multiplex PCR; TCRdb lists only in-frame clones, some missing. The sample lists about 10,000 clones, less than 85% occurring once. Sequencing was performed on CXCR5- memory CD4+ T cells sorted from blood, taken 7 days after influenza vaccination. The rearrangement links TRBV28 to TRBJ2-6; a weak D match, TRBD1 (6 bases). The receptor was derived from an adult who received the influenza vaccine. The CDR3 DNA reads TGTGCCAGCAGTACTCAGGGGTCCGGGGCCAACGTCCTGACTTTC. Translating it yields CASSTQGSGANVLTF. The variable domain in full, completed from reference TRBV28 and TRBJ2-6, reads DVKVTQSSRYLVKRTGEKVFLECVQDMDHENMFWYRQDPGLGLRLIYFSYDVKMKEKGDIPEGYSVSREKKERFSLILESASTNQTSMYLCASSTQGSGANVLTFGAGSRLTVL.